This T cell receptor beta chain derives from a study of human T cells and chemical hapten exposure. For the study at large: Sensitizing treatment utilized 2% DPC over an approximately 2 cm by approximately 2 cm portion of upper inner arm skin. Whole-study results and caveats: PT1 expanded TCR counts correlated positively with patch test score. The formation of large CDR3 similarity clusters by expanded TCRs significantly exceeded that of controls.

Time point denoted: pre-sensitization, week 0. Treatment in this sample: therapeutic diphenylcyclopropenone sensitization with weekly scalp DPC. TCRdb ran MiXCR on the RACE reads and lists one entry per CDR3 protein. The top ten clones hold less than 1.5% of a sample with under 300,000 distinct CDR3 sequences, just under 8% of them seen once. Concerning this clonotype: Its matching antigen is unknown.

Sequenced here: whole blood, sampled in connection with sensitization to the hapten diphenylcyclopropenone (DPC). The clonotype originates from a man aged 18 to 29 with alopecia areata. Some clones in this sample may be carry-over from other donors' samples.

CDR3 nucleotides: TGCGCCAGCATGGCGGGAGTAAACACCGGGGAGCTGTTTTTT. This encodes CASMAGVNTGELFF. This chain uses TRBV4-3 with TRBJ2-2; 7 bases align to TRBD2. V trimming: 7 bases; J trimming: 2 bases; junction bases outside the gene matches: 4. Germline values: CDR1 LGHNA, CDR2 YSLEER. CDR3 size: 14 residues.